These T cell receptor beta chains were read from a single sample in a study of blood T cell repertoires in COVID-19. Assay used: immunoSEQ multiplex PCR; TCRdb lists only in-frame clones, some missing. The table lists fewer than 250,000 clones, 85% of them singletons. What was sequenced was peripheral blood. These receptors came from an older woman with active or convalescent COVID-19. Both conserved end residues are part of each CDR3. D genes are given only for firm matches. Some rows have no size entry. The others give once, few or many, or a class for an expanded clone.

j_gene: TRBJ1-3; d_gene: .; v_gene: TRBV7-2; abundance: .; CDR3aa: CASSHNLGGARGNTIYF; CDR3nt: TGTGCCAGCAGCCACAACCTGGGGGGGGCGCGAGGAAACACCATATATTTT
j_gene: TRBJ1-6; d_gene: .; v_gene: TRBV5-4; abundance: once; CDR3aa: CASSLGDSDSPLHF; CDR3nt: TGTGCCAGCAGCTTGGGTGACAGTGATTCACCCCTCCACTTT
j_gene: TRBJ1-2; d_gene: .; v_gene: TRBV4-1; abundance: .; CDR3aa: CASSQEGGAGYGYTF; CDR3nt: TGCGCCAGCAGCCAAGAGGGCGGGGCGGGCTATGGCTACACCTTC
j_gene: TRBJ2-1; d_gene: TRBD2; v_gene: TRBV20-1; abundance: .; CDR3aa: CSASSGSSYNEQFF; CDR3nt: TGCAGTGCTAGTAGCGGGAGCTCCTACAATGAGCAGTTCTTC
j_gene: TRBJ2-2; d_gene: .; v_gene: TRBV6-5; abundance: .; CDR3aa: CASTRGGGTPGELFF; CDR3nt: TGTGCCAGCACTCGGGGCGGGGGCACCCCCGGGGAGCTGTTTTTT
j_gene: TRBJ2-7; d_gene: .; v_gene: TRBV5-5; abundance: .; CDR3aa: CASSLASRDYEQYF; CDR3nt: TGTGCCAGCAGCTTGGCCAGCAGGGACTACGAGCAGTACTTC
j_gene: TRBJ2-5; d_gene: TRBD2; v_gene: TRBV3-1/TRBV3-2; abundance: .; CDR3aa: CASSQEAGVKTQYF; CDR3nt: TGTGCCAGCAGCCAAGAAGCGGGAGTAAAGACCCAGTACTTC
j_gene: TRBJ1-2; d_gene: TRBD1; v_gene: TRBV29-1; abundance: few; CDR3aa: CSVRTGAYGYTF; CDR3nt: TGCAGCGTTCGTACAGGGGCCTATGGCTACACCTTC
j_gene: TRBJ2-1; d_gene: TRBD2; v_gene: TRBV5-1; abundance: .; CDR3aa: CASSGTSGPSSYNEQFF; CDR3nt: TGCGCCAGCAGCGGAACTAGCGGGCCGAGCTCCTACAATGAGCAGTTCTTC
j_gene: TRBJ1-1; d_gene: TRBD1; v_gene: TRBV6-4; abundance: .; CDR3aa: CASKGGQGNTEAFF; CDR3nt: TGTGCCAGCAAGGGGGGACAGGGTAACACTGAAGCTTTCTTT
j_gene: TRBJ1-3; d_gene: .; v_gene: TRBV4-2; abundance: .; CDR3aa: CASSQTGQPSSGNTIYF; CDR3nt: TGTGCCAGCAGCCAAACAGGACAGCCGAGCTCTGGAAACACCATATATTTT
j_gene: TRBJ1-2; d_gene: TRBD1; v_gene: TRBV6-6; abundance: .; CDR3aa: CASSTVDRGFNDGYTF; CDR3nt: TGTGCCAGCAGTACCGTAGACAGGGGTTTTAACGATGGCTACACCTTC
j_gene: TRBJ2-1; d_gene: .; v_gene: TRBV19; abundance: .; CDR3aa: CASSPRYGSYNEQFF; CDR3nt: TGTGCCAGTAGTCCCCGATACGGCTCCTACAATGAGCAGTTCTTC
j_gene: TRBJ1-1; d_gene: .; v_gene: TRBV19; abundance: .; CDR3aa: CASSAQVNTEAFF; CDR3nt: TGTGCCAGTAGTGCACAGGTGAACACTGAAGCTTTCTTT
j_gene: TRBJ1-4; d_gene: TRBD1; v_gene: TRBV10-3; abundance: .; CDR3aa: CAIREGGPNEKLFF; CDR3nt: TGTGCCATCAGGGAAGGGGGCCCTAATGAAAAACTGTTTTTT
j_gene: TRBJ1-5; d_gene: .; v_gene: TRBV10-2; abundance: .; CDR3aa: CASGEGRGNQPQHF; CDR3nt: TGCGCCAGCGGGGAGGGCAGGGGAAATCAGCCCCAGCATTTT
j_gene: TRBJ1-2; d_gene: TRBD1; v_gene: TRBV11-3; abundance: .; CDR3aa: CASSSAQGVYGYTF; CDR3nt: TGTGCCAGCAGCTCGGCCCAGGGGGTTTATGGCTACACCTTC
j_gene: TRBJ2-3; d_gene: .; v_gene: TRBV14; abundance: .; CDR3aa: CASSRRGTDTQYF; CDR3nt: TGTGCCAGCAGCCGAAGGGGGACGGATACGCAGTATTTT
j_gene: TRBJ1-6; d_gene: TRBD1; v_gene: TRBV2; abundance: .; CDR3aa: CASMRVTGGYNSPLHF; CDR3nt: TGTGCCAGCATGCGAGTAACAGGGGGCTATAATTCACCCCTCCACTTT
j_gene: TRBJ2-5; d_gene: TRBD1; v_gene: TRBV29-1; abundance: .; CDR3aa: CSGSWTGQETQYF; CDR3nt: TGCAGCGGGAGCTGGACAGGCCAAGAGACCCAGTACTTC
j_gene: TRBJ1-2; d_gene: TRBD1; v_gene: TRBV6-5; abundance: many; CDR3aa: CASQFQGTGYGYTF; CDR3nt: TGTGCCAGCCAATTCCAGGGGACAGGCTATGGCTACACCTTC
j_gene: TRBJ1-4; d_gene: .; v_gene: TRBV3-1/TRBV3-2; abundance: .; CDR3aa: CASSQWGLPLATNEKLFF; CDR3nt: TGTGCCAGCAGCCAATGGGGACTCCCACTTGCAACTAATGAAAAACTGTTTTTT
j_gene: TRBJ1-5; d_gene: .; v_gene: TRBV28; abundance: .; CDR3aa: CASSYHRTVQDQPQHF; CDR3nt: TGTGCCAGCAGTTACCACCGGACAGTCCAGGATCAGCCCCAGCATTTT
j_gene: TRBJ2-1; d_gene: TRBD2; v_gene: TRBV10-3; abundance: .; CDR3aa: CAIREPGLPREEEQFF; CDR3nt: TGTGCCATCAGGGAGCCGGGACTACCTCGCGAAGAAGAGCAGTTCTTC
j_gene: TRBJ1-6; d_gene: .; v_gene: TRBV3-1/TRBV3-2; abundance: .; CDR3aa: CASSQVPDSPLHF; CDR3nt: TGTGCCAGCAGCCAAGTTCCGGATTCACCCCTCCACTTT
j_gene: TRBJ1-5; d_gene: .; v_gene: TRBV6-6; abundance: .; CDR3aa: CASSYSSGNYQPQHF; CDR3nt: TGTGCCAGCAGTTACTCGAGCGGTAACTATCAGCCCCAGCATTTT
j_gene: TRBJ2-3; d_gene: .; v_gene: TRBV28; abundance: .; CDR3aa: CASSEAETSTDTQYF; CDR3nt: TGTGCCAGCAGTGAAGCGGAAACTAGCACAGATACGCAGTATTTT